This T cell receptor (beta chain) was recovered during a study of T cell responses to AZD1222 COVID-19 vaccine. General study findings and limits: Receipt of two AZD1222 doses was followed by a rise in Spike-specific TCR breadth and depth. The study identified only six AZD1222 recipients as seropositive at baseline. The study found vaccine-associated CD4 TCRs spanning spike, dominant at 160-218 and 743-854. The donor cohort was predominantly white British with a female majority, and clonal diversity may have been underestimated.

This CDR3 has 13 amino acids. The ends lost 3 bases at V and 6 bases at J; junction bases unmatched: 1. CDR1 SEHNR and CDR2 FQNEAQ come from the germline V gene (reference sequence). Data came from immunoSEQ multiplex PCR; TCRdb stores just in-frame clones and leaves some out. Among roughly 120,000 clones, approximately 90% were seen once, and the ten largest hold about 3.3%. Concerning this clone: Antigen unknown.

The receptor was derived from an adult who received the AZD1222 COVID-19 vaccine. The J gene is TRBJ2-7, the V gene TRBV7-9; 11 bases line up with TRBD1. The sample here was peripheral blood, taken 28 days after the second AZD1222 dose. The CDR3 DNA follows: TGTGCCAGCAGCTTGGGGACAGGGGGCGAGCAGTACTTC. Its translation is CASSLGTGGEQYF.